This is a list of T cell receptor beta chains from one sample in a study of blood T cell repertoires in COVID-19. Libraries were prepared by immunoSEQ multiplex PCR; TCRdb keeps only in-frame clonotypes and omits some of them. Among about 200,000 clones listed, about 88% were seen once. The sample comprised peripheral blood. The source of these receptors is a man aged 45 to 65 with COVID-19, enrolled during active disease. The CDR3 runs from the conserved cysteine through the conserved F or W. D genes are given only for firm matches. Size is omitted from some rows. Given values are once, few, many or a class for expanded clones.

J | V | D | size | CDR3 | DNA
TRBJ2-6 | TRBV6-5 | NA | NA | CASSYTQDSGANVLTF | TGTGCCAGCAGTTACACGCAGGACTCTGGGGCCAACGTCCTGACTTTC
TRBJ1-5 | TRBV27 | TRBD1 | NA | CASKISAGGGQPQHF | TGTGCCAGCAAGATATCCGCAGGGGGAGGTCAGCCCCAGCATTTT
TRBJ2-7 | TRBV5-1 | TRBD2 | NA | CASSPRLAGEGEQYF | TGCGCCAGCAGCCCCAGACTAGCGGGGGAGGGCGAGCAGTACTTC
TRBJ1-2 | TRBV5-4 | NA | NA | CASSAGGSYTF | TGTGCCAGCAGCGCCGGGGGTAGCTACACCTTC
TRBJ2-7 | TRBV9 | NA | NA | CASSGKDSSYEQYF | TGTGCCAGCAGCGGAAAGGACAGCTCCTACGAGCAGTACTTC
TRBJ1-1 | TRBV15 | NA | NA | CATSRAITVYTEAFF | TGTGCCACCAGCAGAGCCATAACAGTCTACACTGAAGCTTTCTTT
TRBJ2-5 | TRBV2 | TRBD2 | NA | CAGRLTSGPQETQYF | TGTGCCGGAAGGTTGACTAGCGGACCCCAAGAGACCCAGTACTTC
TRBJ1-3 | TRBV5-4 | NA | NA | CASSLEAGSGNTIYF | TGTGCCAGCAGCTTGGAGGCGGGGTCCGGAAACACCATATATTTT
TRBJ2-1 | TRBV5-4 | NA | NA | CASSGLWTNEQFF | TGTGCCAGCAGCGGACTATGGACCAATGAGCAGTTCTTC
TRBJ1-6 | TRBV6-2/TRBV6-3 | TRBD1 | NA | CASSQGGLNSPLHF | TGTGCCAGCAGTCAAGGGGGCCTAAATTCACCCCTCCACTTT
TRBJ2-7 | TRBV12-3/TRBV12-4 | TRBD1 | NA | CASGQGAYEQYF | TGTGCCAGCGGCCAGGGGGCTTACGAGCAGTACTTC
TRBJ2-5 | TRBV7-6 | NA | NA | CASSPRGETQYF | TGTGCCAGCAGCCCTAGGGGAGAGACCCAGTACTTC
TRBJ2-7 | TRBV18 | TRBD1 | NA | CASSPQGQGYEQYF | TGTGCCAGCTCACCGCAAGGACAGGGGTACGAGCAGTACTTC
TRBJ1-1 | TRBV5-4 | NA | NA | CASSSGGVAEAFF | TGTGCCAGCAGCTCCGGCGGGGTGGCTGAAGCTTTCTTT
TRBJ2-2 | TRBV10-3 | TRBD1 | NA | CAISRQGENTGELFF | TGTGCCATCAGTAGACAGGGTGAGAACACCGGGGAGCTGTTTTTT
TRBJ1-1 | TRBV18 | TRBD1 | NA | CASSPRTGWNTEAFF | TGTGCCAGCTCCCCTCGGACAGGTTGGAACACTGAAGCTTTCTTT
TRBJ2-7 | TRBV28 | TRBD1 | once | CASSLSRDRFYYSYEQYF | TGTGCCAGCAGTTTAAGTAGGGACAGGTTCTATTACTCCTACGAGCAGTACTTC
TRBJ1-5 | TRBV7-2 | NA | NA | CASGRSGSSNQPQHF | TGTGCCAGCGGAAGAAGTGGGAGTAGCAATCAGCCCCAGCATTTT
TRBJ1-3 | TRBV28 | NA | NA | CASSLLIGTSGNTIYF | TGTGCCAGCAGTTTATTGATAGGGACATCTGGAAACACCATATATTTT
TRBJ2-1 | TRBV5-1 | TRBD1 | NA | CASSLSGTGSPEQFF | TGCGCCAGCAGCTTGTCCGGGACAGGGAGTCCTGAGCAGTTCTTC
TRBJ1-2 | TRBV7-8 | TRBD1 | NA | CASSLGGQGKIYGYTF | TGTGCCAGCAGCTTAGGGGGACAGGGAAAAATCTATGGCTACACCTTC
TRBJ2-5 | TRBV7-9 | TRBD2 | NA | CASSLPRGMETQYF | TGTGCCAGCAGCTTACCGCGGGGGATGGAGACCCAGTACTTC
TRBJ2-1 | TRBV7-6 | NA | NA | CASSLSSNNEQFF | TGTGCCAGCAGCTTGTCTAGCAACAATGAGCAGTTCTTC
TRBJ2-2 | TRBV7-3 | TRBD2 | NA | CASSPLAATGELFF | TGTGCCAGCAGCCCACTAGCGGCCACCGGGGAGCTGTTTTTT
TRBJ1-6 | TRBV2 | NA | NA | CASRQGAYSPLHF | TGTGCCAGCAGACAGGGCGCGTACTCACCCCTCCACTTT
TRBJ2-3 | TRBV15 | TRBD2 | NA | CATSRSGSPWDTQYF | TGTGCCACCTCCCGTAGCGGGTCCCCGTGGGATACGCAGTATTTT
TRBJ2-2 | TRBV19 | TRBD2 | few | CASKTSFDNTGELFF | TGTGCCAGCAAGACTAGCTTCGATAACACCGGGGAGCTGTTTTTT
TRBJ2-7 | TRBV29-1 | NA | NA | CSVVQGTYEQYF | TGCAGCGTAGTGCAGGGGACCTACGAGCAGTACTTC
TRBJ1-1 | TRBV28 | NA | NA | CASSLTGPIPEAFF | TGTGCCAGCAGTTTGACAGGTCCCATCCCTGAAGCTTTCTTT
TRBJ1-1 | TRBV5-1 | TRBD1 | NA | CASSLVSTGLASTEAFF | TGCGCCAGCAGCTTGGTGTCGACAGGGCTGGCGAGCACTGAAGCTTTCTTT
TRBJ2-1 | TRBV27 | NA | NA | CASSRAGELRNEQFF | TGTGCCAGCAGCCGCGCAGGGGAACTAAGGAATGAGCAGTTCTTC
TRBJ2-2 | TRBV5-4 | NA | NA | CASSPYRDAGELFF | TGTGCCAGCAGCCCCTACAGGGACGCCGGGGAGCTGTTTTTT
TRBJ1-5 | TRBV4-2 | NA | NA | CASSGGAGHNSNQPQHF | TGTGCCAGCAGCGGGGGAGCGGGACACAATAGCAATCAGCCCCAGCATTTT
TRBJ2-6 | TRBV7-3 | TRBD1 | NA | CASSTNRGRGANVLTF | TGTGCCAGCAGCACAAACAGGGGGCGCGGGGCCAACGTCCTGACTTTC
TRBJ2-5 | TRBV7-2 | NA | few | CASSLAGAEETQYF | TGTGCCAGCAGCTTAGCTGGGGCCGAAGAGACCCAGTACTTC
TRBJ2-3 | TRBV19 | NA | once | CASITGATDTQYF | TGTGCCAGTATTACGGGAGCCACAGATACGCAGTATTTT
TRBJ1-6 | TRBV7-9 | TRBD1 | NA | CASSPGTGATPSLHF | TGTGCCAGCAGCCCTGGGACAGGGGCGACCCCATCCCTCCACTTT
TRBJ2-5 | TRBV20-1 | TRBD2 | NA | CSASKGRTSGVIETQYF | TGCAGTGCTAGTAAGGGGCGGACTAGCGGGGTTATAGAGACCCAGTACTTC
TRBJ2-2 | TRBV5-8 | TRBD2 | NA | CASSWRGLATGELFF | TGTGCCAGCAGCTGGCGGGGACTAGCGACCGGGGAGCTGTTTTTT
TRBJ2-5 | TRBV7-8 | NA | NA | CASSIPAGSQETQYF | TGTGCCAGCAGCATCCCCGCCGGGTCGCAAGAGACCCAGTACTTC
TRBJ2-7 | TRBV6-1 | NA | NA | CASSERVLSYEQYF | TGTGCCAGCAGTGAACGCGTCCTCTCCTACGAGCAGTACTTC
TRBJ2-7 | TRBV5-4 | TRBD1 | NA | CASSSPWDRSYEQYF | TGTGCCAGCAGCTCCCCCTGGGACAGATCCTACGAGCAGTACTTC
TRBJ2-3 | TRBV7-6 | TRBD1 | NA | CASSGTGGADTQYF | TGTGCCAGCTCCGGGACAGGGGGCGCAGATACGCAGTATTTT
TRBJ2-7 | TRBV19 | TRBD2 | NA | CASSMGLGITYEQYF | TGTGCCAGTAGTATGGGACTAGGGATCACCTACGAGCAGTACTTC
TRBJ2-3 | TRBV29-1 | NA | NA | CSVEKGATGDTQYF | TGCAGCGTTGAAAAAGGGGCCACCGGGGATACGCAGTATTTT
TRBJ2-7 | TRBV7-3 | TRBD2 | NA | CASSLLGTRASEQYF | TGTGCCAGCAGCCTACTCGGGACTAGGGCCTCCGAGCAGTACTTC
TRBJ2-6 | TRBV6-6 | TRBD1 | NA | CASSPGQGNSGANVLTF | TGTGCCAGCAGTCCCGGACAGGGGAACTCTGGGGCCAACGTCCTGACTTTC
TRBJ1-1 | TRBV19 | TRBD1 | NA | CASSAGQGWTEAFF | TGTGCCAGTAGTGCGGGACAGGGTTGGACTGAAGCTTTCTTT
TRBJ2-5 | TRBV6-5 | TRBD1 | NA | CASSFGTDETQYF | TGTGCCAGCAGTTTCGGGACAGACGAGACCCAGTACTTC
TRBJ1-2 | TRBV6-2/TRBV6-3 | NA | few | CASSLDGDYGYTF | TGTGCCAGCAGTTTGGACGGGGACTATGGCTACACCTTC
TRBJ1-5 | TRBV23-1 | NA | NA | CASSQLGSYQPQHF | TGCGCCAGCAGCCAACTAGGTTCTTATCAGCCCCAGCATTTT
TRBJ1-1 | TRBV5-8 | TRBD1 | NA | CASSLVGTANTEAFF | TGTGCCAGCAGCTTGGTTGGGACAGCGAACACTGAAGCTTTCTTT
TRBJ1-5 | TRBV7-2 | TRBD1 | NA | CASSLGQGYQPQHF | TGTGCCAGCAGCTTAGGACAGGGGTATCAGCCCCAGCATTTT
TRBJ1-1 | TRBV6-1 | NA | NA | CASSEVGGTEAFF | TGTGCCAGCAGTGAAGTCGGAGGGACTGAAGCTTTCTTT
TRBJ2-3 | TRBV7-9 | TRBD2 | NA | CASSPPGLAGGTDTQYF | TGTGCCAGCAGCCCTCCCGGACTAGCGGGGGGCACAGATACGCAGTATTTT
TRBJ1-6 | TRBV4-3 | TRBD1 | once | CASSQRTGGDFSPLHF | TGCGCCAGCAGCCAGAGGACAGGGGGCGATTTTTCACCCCTCCACTTT
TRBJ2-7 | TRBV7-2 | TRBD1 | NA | CASSFGPQGVQYF | TGTGCCAGCAGCTTTGGGCCACAGGGGGTGCAGTACTTC